The source of this TCR beta chain is a study of Ad26.COV2.S vaccination and SARS-CoV-2 variants. Treatment noted: some 20 received Ad26.COV2.S at low or high dose, single or two shots; about 5 received placebo; per-sample allocation not given. The study sampled participants on day 63 after the first vaccine or placebo injection. An adult of 18-55 years in Boston served as donor. Notes on the study in general: Post-vaccination spike-specific CD8+ and CD4+ T cell responses reportedly had substantial breadth.

The assay was immunoSEQ multiplex PCR, and TCRdb's table has in-frame clones only and misses some. The repertoire holds hundreds of thousands of clones, with around 89% as singletons. Remarks on this clone: The target antigen is unknown.

Per the germline V gene, CDR1 is SGDLS and CDR2 is YYNGEE. CDR3 length: 14 amino acids. V gave up 0 bases and J gave up 8 bases; unmatched junction bases: 4. Sequences were derived from peripheral blood, sampled in a trial of Ad26.COV2.S vaccine versus placebo. The chain uses TRBV9 and TRBJ1-2; 10 nucleotides agree with TRBD1. This clonotype originated in a person aged 18-65 years who received the Ad26.COV2.S COVID-19 vaccine or a placebo. The chain's CDR3 is CASSVGQGARGYTF. CDR3 coding DNA: TGTGCCAGCAGCGTAGGACAGGGGGCTAGAGGCTACACCTTC. Drawing the rest from reference TRBV9 and TRBJ1-2, the complete variable domain is DSGVTQTPKHLITATGQRVTLRCSPRSGDLSVYWYQQSLDQGLQFLIQYYNGEERAKGNILERFSAQQFPDLHSELNLSSLELGDSALYFCASSVGQGARGYTFGSGTRLTVV.